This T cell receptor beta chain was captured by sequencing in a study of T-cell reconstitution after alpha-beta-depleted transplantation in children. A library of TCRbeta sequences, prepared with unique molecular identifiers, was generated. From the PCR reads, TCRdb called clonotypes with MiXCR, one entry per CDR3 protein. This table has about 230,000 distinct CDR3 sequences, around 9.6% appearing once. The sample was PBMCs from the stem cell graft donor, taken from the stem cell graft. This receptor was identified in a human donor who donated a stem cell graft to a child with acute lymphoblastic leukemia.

The CDR3 reads CSARKNQPQHF. The CDR3 coding sequence is TGCAGTGCTCGAAAGAATCAGCCCCAGCATTTT. The chain recombines TRBV20-1 with TRBJ1-5; D is unresolved. Germline V gene lookup returns CDR1 DFQATT and CDR2 SNEGSKA (reference sequence). V was shortened by 5 bases and J by 4 bases, with 6 bases between the two germline ends. This CDR3 comprises 11 residues.